This note documents a single T cell receptor beta chain sequence. Its antigen is currently unknown. This record comes from a study of cytomegalovirus exposure and HLA in healthy donors. The overall study: Within the Caucasian-associated ancestry cluster were approximately 77% of the approximately 400 genotyped donors.

The CDR3 loop spans 16 amino acids. Germline CDR1 SGHRS, CDR2 YFSETQ. Trimming took 0 bases from V and 0 from J, leaving 12 bases between them. Study-level points and caveats: Presence/absence analyses treated sequencing depth as roughly uniform across donors.

The PCR ran on 60 Vbeta and 13 Jbeta primers. Here immunoSEQ multiplex PCR was the method, and the copy in TCRdb shows in-frame clones only, minus some. The sample gives about 170,000 clones, roughly 85% of which show up once; 2.5% to 3% is in the top ten. The donors (healthy individuals) were bone marrow donors. The sample consisted of PBMCs. V usage is TRBV5-1 and J usage is TRBJ2-5; D is perhaps TRBD2 (5 bases). This TCR was sampled from a man aged 25 to 40 in good health and CMV-seropositive. CDR3 sequence (DNA): TGCGCCAGCAGCTTGGGCGGGCTGGAAGACCAAGAGACCCAGTACTTC. The encoded protein is CASSLGGLEDQETQYF.